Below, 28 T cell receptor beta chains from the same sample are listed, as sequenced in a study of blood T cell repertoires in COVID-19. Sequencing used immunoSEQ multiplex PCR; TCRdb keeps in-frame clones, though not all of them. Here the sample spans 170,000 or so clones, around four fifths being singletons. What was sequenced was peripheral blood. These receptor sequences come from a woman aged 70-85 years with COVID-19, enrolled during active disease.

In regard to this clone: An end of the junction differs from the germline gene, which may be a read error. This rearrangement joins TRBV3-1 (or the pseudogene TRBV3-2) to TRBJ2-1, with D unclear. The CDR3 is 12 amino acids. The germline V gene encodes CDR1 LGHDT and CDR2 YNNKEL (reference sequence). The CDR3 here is CASSQDARHKVF. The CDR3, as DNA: TGTGCCAGCAGCCAAGATGCAAGACATAAGGTCTTC.

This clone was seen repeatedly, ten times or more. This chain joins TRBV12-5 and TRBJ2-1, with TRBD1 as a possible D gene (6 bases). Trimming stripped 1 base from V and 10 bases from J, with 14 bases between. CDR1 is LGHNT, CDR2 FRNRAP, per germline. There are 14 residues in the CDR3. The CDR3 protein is CASGLGPGQGEQFF. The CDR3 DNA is TGTGCTAGTGGTTTGGGACCAGGTCAGGGGGAGCAGTTCTTC.

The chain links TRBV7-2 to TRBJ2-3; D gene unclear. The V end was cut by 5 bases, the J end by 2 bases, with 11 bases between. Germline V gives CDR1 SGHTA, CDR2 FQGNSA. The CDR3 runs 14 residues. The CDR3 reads CASSPRILTDTQYF. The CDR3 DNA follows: TGTGCCAGCAGCCCGAGGATCCTCACAGATACGCAGTATTTT.

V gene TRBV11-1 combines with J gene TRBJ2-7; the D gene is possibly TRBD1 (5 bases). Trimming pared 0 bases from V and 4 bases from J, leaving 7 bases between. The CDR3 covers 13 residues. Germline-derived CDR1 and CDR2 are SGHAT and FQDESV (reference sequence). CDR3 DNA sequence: TGTGCCAGCAGCTTAGCCCAGGGATACGAGCAGTACTTC. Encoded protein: CASSLAQGYEQYF.

The CDR3 DNA sequence: TGTGCCAGCTCACCAAGGAGGAACACCGGGGAGCTGTTTTTT. Protein: CASSPRRNTGELFF. This chain links TRBV18 with TRBJ2-2; D remains ambiguous. The germline V gene has CDR1 KGHSH and CDR2 LQKENI. The CDR3 is 14 amino acids. With 2 bases removed from V and 1 base from J, the gap between germline ends came to 5 bases.

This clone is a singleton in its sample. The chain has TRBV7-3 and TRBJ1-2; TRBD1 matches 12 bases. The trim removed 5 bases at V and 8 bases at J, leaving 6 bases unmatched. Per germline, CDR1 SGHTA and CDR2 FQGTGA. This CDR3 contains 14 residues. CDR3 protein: CASSHGTGGGGYTF. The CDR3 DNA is TGTGCCAGCAGCCACGGGACAGGGGGCGGCGGCTACACCTTC.

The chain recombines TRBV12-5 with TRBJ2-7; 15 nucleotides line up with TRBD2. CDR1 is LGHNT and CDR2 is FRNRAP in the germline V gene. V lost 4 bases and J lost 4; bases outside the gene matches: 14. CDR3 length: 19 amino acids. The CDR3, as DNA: TGTGCTAGTGGTTCGGACAGACCGGGACTAGCGGGAGGCGTTTACGAGCAGTACTTC. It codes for CASGSDRPGLAGGVYEQYF.

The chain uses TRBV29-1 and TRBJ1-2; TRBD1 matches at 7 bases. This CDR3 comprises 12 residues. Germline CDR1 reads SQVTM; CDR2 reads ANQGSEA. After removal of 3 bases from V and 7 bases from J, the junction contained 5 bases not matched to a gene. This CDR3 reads CSVEEGGSGYTF. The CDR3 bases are TGCAGCGTTGAGGAAGGGGGCAGTGGCTACACCTTC.

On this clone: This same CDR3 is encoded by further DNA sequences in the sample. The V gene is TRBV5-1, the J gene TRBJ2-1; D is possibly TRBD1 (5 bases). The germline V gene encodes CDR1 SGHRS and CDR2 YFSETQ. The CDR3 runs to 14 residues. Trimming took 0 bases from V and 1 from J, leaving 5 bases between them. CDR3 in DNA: TGCGCCAGCAGCTTGGGACAGTCCTACAATGAGCAGTTCTTC. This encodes CASSLGQSYNEQFF.

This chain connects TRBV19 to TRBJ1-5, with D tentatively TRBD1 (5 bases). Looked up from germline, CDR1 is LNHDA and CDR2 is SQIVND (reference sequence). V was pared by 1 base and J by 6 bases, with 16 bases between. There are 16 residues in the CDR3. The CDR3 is CASSIGAQPRVQPQHF. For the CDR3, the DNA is TGTGCCAGTAGTATAGGAGCACAACCCAGGGTTCAGCCCCAGCATTTT.

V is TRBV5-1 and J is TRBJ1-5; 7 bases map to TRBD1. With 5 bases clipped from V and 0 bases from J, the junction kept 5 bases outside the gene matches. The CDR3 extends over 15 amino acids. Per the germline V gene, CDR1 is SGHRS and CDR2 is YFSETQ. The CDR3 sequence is CASRIGTASNQPQHF. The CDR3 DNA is TGCGCCAGCAGAATCGGGACAGCTAGCAATCAGCCCCAGCATTTT.

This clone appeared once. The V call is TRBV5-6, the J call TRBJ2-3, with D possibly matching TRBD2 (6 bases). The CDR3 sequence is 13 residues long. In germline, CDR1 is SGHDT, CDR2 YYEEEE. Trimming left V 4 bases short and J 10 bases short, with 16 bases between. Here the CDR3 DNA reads TGTGCCAGCAGCGTAGCAGGAGGGCCTTCGCAGTATTTT. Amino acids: CASSVAGGPSQYF.

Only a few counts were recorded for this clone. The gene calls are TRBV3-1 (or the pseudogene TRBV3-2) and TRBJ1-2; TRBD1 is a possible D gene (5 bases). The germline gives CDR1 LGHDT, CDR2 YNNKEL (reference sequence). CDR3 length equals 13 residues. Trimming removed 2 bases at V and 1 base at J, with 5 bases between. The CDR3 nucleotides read TGTGCCAGCAGCCAACAGGGTAACTATGGCTACACCTTC. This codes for CASSQQGNYGYTF.

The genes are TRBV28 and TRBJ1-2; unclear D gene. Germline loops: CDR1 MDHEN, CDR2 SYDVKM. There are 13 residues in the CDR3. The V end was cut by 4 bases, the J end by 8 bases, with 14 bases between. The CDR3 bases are TGTGCCAGCAGTTGGGAGCGCCTGGGAGGCTACACCTTC. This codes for CASSWERLGGYTF.

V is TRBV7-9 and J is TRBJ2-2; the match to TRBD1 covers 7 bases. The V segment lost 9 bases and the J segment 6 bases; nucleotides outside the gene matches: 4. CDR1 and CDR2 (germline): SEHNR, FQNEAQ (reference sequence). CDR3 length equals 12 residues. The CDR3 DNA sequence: TGTGCCAGTGACAGGGAAGCCGGGGAGCTGTTTTTT. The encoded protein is CASDREAGELFF.

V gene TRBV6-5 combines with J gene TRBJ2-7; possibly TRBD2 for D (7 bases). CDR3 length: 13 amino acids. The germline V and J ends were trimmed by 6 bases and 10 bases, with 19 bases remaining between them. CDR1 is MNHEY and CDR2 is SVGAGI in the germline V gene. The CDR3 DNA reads TGTGCCAGCAGCGGGGCGGGGGCGATCCCCCAGTACTTC. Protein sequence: CASSGAGAIPQYF.

The CDR3 is CASSADRGREYF. The CDR3, as DNA: TGTGCCAGCAGCGCGGACAGGGGTCGGGAGTACTTC. The chain is built from TRBV2 and TRBJ2-5; TRBD1 matches at 9 bases. The CDR3 runs 12 residues. The V and J ends lost 6 bases and 12 bases, in that order; junction bases with no gene match: 8. CDR1 is SNHLY and CDR2 is FYNNEI in the germline V gene.

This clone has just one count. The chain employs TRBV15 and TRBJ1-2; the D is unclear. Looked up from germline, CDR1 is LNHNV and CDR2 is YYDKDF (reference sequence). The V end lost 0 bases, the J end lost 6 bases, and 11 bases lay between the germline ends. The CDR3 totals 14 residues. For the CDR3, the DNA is TGTGCCACCAGCAGAGAGTCCGGGGTTCATGGCTACACCTTC. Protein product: CATSRESGVHGYTF.

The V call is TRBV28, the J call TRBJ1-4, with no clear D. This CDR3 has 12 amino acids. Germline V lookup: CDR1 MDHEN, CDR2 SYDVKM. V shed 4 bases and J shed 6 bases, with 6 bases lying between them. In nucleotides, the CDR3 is TGTGCCAGCAGTTCCCTTTATGAAAAACTGTTTTTT. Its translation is CASSSLYEKLFF.

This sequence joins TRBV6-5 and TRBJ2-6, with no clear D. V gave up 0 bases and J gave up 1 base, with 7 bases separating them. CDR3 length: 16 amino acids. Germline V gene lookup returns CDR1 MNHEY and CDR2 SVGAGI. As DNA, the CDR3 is TGTGCCAGCAGTTACTCAGGAGCGTCTGGGGCCAACGTCCTGACTTTC. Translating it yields CASSYSGASGANVLTF.

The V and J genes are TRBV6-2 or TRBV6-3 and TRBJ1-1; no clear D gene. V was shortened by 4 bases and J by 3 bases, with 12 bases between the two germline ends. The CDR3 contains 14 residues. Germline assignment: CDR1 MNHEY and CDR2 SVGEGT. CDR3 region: CASSWTSPDTEAFF. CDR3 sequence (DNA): TGTGCCAGCAGTTGGACTTCACCCGACACTGAAGCTTTCTTT.

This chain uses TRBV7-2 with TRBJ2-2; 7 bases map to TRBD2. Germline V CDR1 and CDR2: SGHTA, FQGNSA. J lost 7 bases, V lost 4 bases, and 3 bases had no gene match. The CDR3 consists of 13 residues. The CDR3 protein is CASSSRTSGELFF. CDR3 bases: TGTGCCAGCAGCTCCCGGACTAGCGGGGAGCTGTTTTTT.

The CDR3 coding sequence is TGTGCCAGCAGCCCTACAGGGGATAGCAATCAGCCCCAGCATTTT. Translated: CASSPTGDSNQPQHF. The gene calls are TRBV7-8 and TRBJ1-5; 7 nucleotides line up with TRBD1. The V and J ends lost 5 bases and 0 bases, in that order; junction bases with no gene match: 4. CDR3 length: 15 amino acids. Looked up from germline, CDR1 is SGHVS and CDR2 is FQNEAQ.

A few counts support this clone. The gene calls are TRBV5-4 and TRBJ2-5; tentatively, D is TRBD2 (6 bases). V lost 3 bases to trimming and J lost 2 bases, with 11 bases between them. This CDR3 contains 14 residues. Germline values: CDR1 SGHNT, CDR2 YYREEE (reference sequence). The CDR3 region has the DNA TGTGCCAGCAGCTACAAGGGAGGTCAAGAGACCCAGTACTTC. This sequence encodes CASSYKGGQETQYF.

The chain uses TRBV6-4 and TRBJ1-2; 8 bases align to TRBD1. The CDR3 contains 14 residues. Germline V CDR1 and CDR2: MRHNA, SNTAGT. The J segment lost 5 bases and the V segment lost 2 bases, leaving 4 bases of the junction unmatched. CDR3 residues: CASSDGTGRYGYTF. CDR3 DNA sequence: TGTGCCAGCAGTGACGGGACAGGAAGATATGGCTACACCTTC.

CDR3 in amino acids: CASSLNSLNTEAFF. CDR3 nucleotide sequence: TGTGCCAGCAGCTTAAATTCTTTGAACACTGAAGCTTTCTTT. The chain joins TRBV7-8 to TRBJ1-1; no clear D. This CDR3 is 14 amino acids long. CDR1 SGHVS and CDR2 FQNEAQ come from the germline V gene. V lost 2 bases and J lost 0, with 7 bases in between.

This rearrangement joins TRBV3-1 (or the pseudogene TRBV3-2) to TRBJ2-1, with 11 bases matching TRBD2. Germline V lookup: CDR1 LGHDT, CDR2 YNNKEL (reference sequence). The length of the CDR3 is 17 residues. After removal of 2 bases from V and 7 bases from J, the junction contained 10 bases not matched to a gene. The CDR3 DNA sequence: TGTGCCAGCAGCCAACCTTTACTAGCGGGAGATGTGAATGAGCAGTTCTTC. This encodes CASSQPLLAGDVNEQFF.

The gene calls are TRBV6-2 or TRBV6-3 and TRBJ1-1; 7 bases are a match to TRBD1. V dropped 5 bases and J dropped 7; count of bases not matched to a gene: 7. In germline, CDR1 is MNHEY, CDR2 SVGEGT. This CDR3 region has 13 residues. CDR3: CASSKQGFIEAFF. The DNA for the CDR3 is TGTGCCAGCAGTAAACAGGGGTTCATTGAAGCTTTCTTT.